Following are 16 T cell receptor beta chains from one sample sequenced in a study of T cell responses to AZD1222 COVID-19 vaccine. The data were produced by immunoSEQ multiplex PCR, yet TCRdb's version contains in-frame clones alone and is incomplete. The table has 65,000 to 100,000 clones, more than 75% seen once; the top ten hold under 25%. The sequences come from peripheral blood, collected on day 0 of AZD1222 vaccination. The receptor source for this set is an adult in good health.

The chain joins TRBV5-5 to TRBJ2-3; weak D call: TRBD1 (6 bases). This CDR3 spans 18 amino acids. Germline V gene lookup returns CDR1 SGHKS and CDR2 YYEKEE (reference sequence). The germline V and J ends were trimmed by 0 bases and 2 bases, with 19 bases remaining between them. The CDR3 region has the DNA TGTGCCAGCAGCTTGGCGGGAATAACAGGGCTCCTCACAGATACGCAGTATTTT. Protein: CASSLAGITGLLTDTQYF.

The V gene is TRBV2, the J gene TRBJ2-5; D is ambiguous. The CDR3 loop spans 11 amino acids. The V and J ends lost 0 bases and 11 bases respectively, with 7 bases between them. CDR1 and CDR2 from the germline V gene are SNHLY and FYNNEI. This CDR3 reads CASSEARPQYF. CDR3 sequence (DNA): TGTGCCAGCAGTGAAGCCCGACCGCAGTACTTC.

This chain uses TRBV10-1 with TRBJ1-2; D is uncertain. Germline CDR1 is WNHNN and CDR2 is SYGVQD (reference sequence). This CDR3 region has 12 residues. V was shortened by 2 bases and J by 4 bases, with 5 bases between the two germline ends. The CDR3 region has the DNA TGCGCCAGCAGTGAGACCTTCTATGGCTACACCTTC. Translation gives CASSETFYGYTF.

The V gene is TRBV19, the J gene TRBJ1-2; 8 bases align to TRBD1. Germline values: CDR1 LNHDA, CDR2 SQIVND (reference sequence). The V segment lost 6 bases and the J segment 3 bases; nucleotides outside the gene matches: 3. The CDR3 is 13 residues long. The CDR3 bases are TGTGCCAGTAGCGCAGGGGGCTACTATGGCTACACCTTC. This gives the protein CASSAGGYYGYTF.

The chain recombines TRBV6-5 with TRBJ2-3, with D possibly being TRBD1 (6 bases). Germline V gene sequence: CDR1 MNHEY, CDR2 SVGAGI. This CDR3 spans 13 amino acids. The V end was cut by 4 bases, the J end by 4 bases, with 9 bases between. In DNA, the CDR3 is TGTGCCAGCAGTTTACAGGGATCAGATACGCAGTATTTT. Protein: CASSLQGSDTQYF.

This chain joins TRBV5-6 and TRBJ2-2, with TRBD1 identical over 10 bases. Germline CDR1 reads SGHDT; CDR2 reads YYEEEE. The CDR3 is 16 amino acids. The ends lost 2 bases at V and 3 bases at J; junction bases unmatched: 4. CDR3 sequence (DNA): TGTGCCAGCAGCTTCCGACAGGGGGCGGACACCGGGGAGCTGTTTTTT. It yields the protein CASSFRQGADTGELFF. The full variable domain, rest sourced from reference TRBV5-6 and TRBJ2-2, is DAGVTQSPTHLIKTRGQQVTLRCSPKSGHDTVSWYQQALGQGPQFIFQYYEEEERQRGNFPDRFSGHQFPNYSSELNVNALLLGDSALYLCASSFRQGADTGELFFGEGSRLTVL.

This clone was detected a few times. The chain employs TRBV3-1 (or the pseudogene TRBV3-2) and TRBJ1-2, with 9 bases lining up with TRBD1. The V gene's germline CDR1 is LGHDT and CDR2 YNNKEL (reference sequence). CDR3 length: 14 residues. Trimming removed 3 bases from V and 4 bases from J; junction bases left unmatched: 3. The DNA for the CDR3 is TGTGCCAGCAGCCACCAGGACAGGGGCTATGGCTACACCTTC. It specifies CASSHQDRGYGYTF.

V usage is TRBV5-4 and J usage is TRBJ1-1, with TRBD1 as a possible D gene (6 bases). The V gene's germline CDR1 is SGHNT and CDR2 YYREEE (reference sequence). V dropped 3 bases and J dropped 1 base, with 10 bases sitting between them. CDR3 length: 14 amino acids. The CDR3 spells CASSYGQTNTEAFF. The CDR3 nucleotides are TGTGCCAGCAGCTACGGACAGACGAACACTGAAGCTTTCTTT.

The V call is TRBV7-8, the J call TRBJ2-7, with 8 bases lining up with TRBD1. The CDR3 sequence is 18 residues long. Germline trimming cut 5 bases from V and 3 bases from J; bases unmatched to any gene: 18. The germline V gene has CDR1 SGHVS and CDR2 FQNEAQ. The CDR3 protein is CASSTGTGYTSWVYEQYF. The CDR3 DNA reads as TGTGCCAGCAGCACCGGGACAGGATACACTAGCTGGGTCTACGAGCAGTACTTC.

The rearrangement links TRBV6-2 or TRBV6-3 to TRBJ1-4; 12 bases line up with TRBD1. The CDR3 loop spans 15 amino acids. Trimming cost V 4 bases and J 8 bases; bases outside gene matches: 5. The germline gives CDR1 MNHEY, CDR2 SVGEGT. The CDR3 bases are TGTGCCAGCAGTTCCAAGGGACAGGGGGCCGAAAAACTGTTTTTT. It specifies CASSSKGQGAEKLFF.

The rearrangement links TRBV4-1 to TRBJ2-2, with D unresolved. CDR3 size: 15 residues. Germline CDR1 and CDR2: MGHRA and YSYEKL. Trimming left V 0 bases short and J 2 bases short, with 7 bases between. The CDR3 protein is CASSQEALNTGELFF. As DNA, the CDR3 is TGCGCCAGCAGCCAAGAGGCACTCAACACCGGGGAGCTGTTTTTT.

The gene calls are TRBV25-1 and TRBJ1-4; D perhaps matches TRBD1 (5 bases). Between the trimmed V and J ends, which lost 4 bases and 3 bases, there was a span of 9 bases. The CDR3 has 14 amino acids. The germline gives CDR1 MGHDK, CDR2 SYGVNS. The CDR3 is CASSGGVANEKLFF. The CDR3 nucleotides are TGTGCCAGCAGTGGGGGGGTGGCTAATGAAAAACTGTTTTTT.

The chain is built from TRBV6-5 and TRBJ2-3; weak D call: TRBD1 (5 bases). V was cut by 4 bases and J by 6 bases, with 14 bases left in between. The germline V gene has CDR1 MNHEY and CDR2 SVGAGI. The CDR3 sequence is 14 residues long. The CDR3 DNA reads TGTGCCAGCAGTTCCAAGGGGCGGAAGGATACGCAGTATTTT. Protein product: CASSSKGRKDTQYF.

V gene TRBV10-3 combines with J gene TRBJ2-7; no clear D gene. Germline CDR1 ENHRY, CDR2 SYGVKD. The length of the CDR3 is 13 residues. Trimming left V 7 bases short and J 2 bases short, with 12 bases between. CDR3 in amino acids: CAITHDVTYEQYF. CDR3 nucleotide sequence: TGTGCCATCACCCACGACGTAACCTACGAGCAGTACTTC.

In this sample, this clone turned up once. The genes are TRBV5-6 and TRBJ1-1, with 7 bases that match TRBD1. This CDR3 region has 16 residues. CDR1 and CDR2 from the germline V gene are SGHDT and YYEEEE. V lost 4 bases to trimming and J lost 2 bases; unmatched junction nucleotides: 11. Here the CDR3 DNA reads TGTGCCAGCAGCCAAGACAGGGCCTGGGGTAACACTGAAGCTTTCTTT. Translation gives CASSQDRAWGNTEAFF.

The rearrangement links TRBV28 to TRBJ2-5; unclear D gene. Trimming left V 5 bases short and J 1 base short, with 5 bases between. The germline CDR1 and CDR2 sequences are MDHEN and SYDVKM. This CDR3 has 12 residues. The CDR3 loop is CASSRTQETQYF. As DNA, the CDR3 is TGTGCCAGCAGTCGAACCCAAGAGACCCAGTACTTC.